The text below deals with one T cell receptor beta chain. The data stem from a study of blood T cells in healthy people across ages. The use of a sample-barcoded 5' primer and a J-beta primer mix characterized a second PCR of about 7 to 12 cycles. TCRdb re-analysed the 5' RACE reads in MiXCR, keeping a single row per CDR3 protein. The sample consists of around 1,000,000 distinct CDR3 sequences, approximately 25% of them appearing once. These data also formed part of another study, on T cells of mothers and their children. That work contributes: Input to cDNA synthesis comprised all extracted RNA, at a ratio of around 1.5 ug per 15 ul. Thymic selection, a shaping force on TCR recombination output, acts similarly in related and unrelated pairs.

This receptor was taken from a girl aged 2 to 10 in good health. Material for sequencing was blood.

The CDR3 loop reads CASSWGGAGELFF. In nucleotides, the CDR3 is TGTGCCAGCAGTTGGGGGGGAGCCGGGGAGCTGTTTTTT. This sequence joins TRBV6-6 and TRBJ2-2; 7 nucleotides line up with TRBD2. The CDR3 has 13 amino acids. Germline values: CDR1 MNHNY, CDR2 SVGAGI (reference sequence). V gave up 4 bases and J gave up 6 bases; unmatched junction bases: 2.